Shown below are 5 T cell receptor beta chains from a single sample sequenced in a study of blood T cell repertoires in COVID-19. Sequenced by immunoSEQ multiplex PCR; TCRdb stores in-frame clones only, minus some. This table holds about 63,000 clones, roughly 85% found once. Material for sequencing was peripheral blood. The source is a human donor in a cohort sampled during active COVID-19.

The CDR3 sequence: CAHAQGAKMNSEAFF. The DNA of the CDR3 is TGTGCCCATGCACAGGGGGCGAAGATGAATTCGGAAGCTTTCTTT. This chain uses TRBV6-5 with TRBJ1-1; 9 nucleotides match TRBD1. This CDR3 spans 15 amino acids. Germline CDR1 MNHEY, CDR2 SVGAGI. V trimming: 11 bases; J trimming: 8 bases; junction bases outside the gene matches: 18.

This rearrangement joins TRBV7-2 to TRBJ2-5; TRBD1 matches 7 bases. This CDR3 contains 14 residues. Germline V lookup: CDR1 SGHTA, CDR2 FQGNSA. V lost 3 bases, J lost 7 bases, and 8 bases stayed unmatched. The CDR3 reads CASSLDRRTGTQYF. CDR3 DNA sequence: TGTGCCAGCAGCTTGGACAGGCGTACAGGGACCCAGTACTTC.

The chain employs TRBV28 and TRBJ1-5, with 8 bases matching TRBD1. CDR3 size: 16 residues. Germline V gene sequence: CDR1 MDHEN, CDR2 SYDVKM. Trimming cost V 5 bases and J 2 bases; bases outside gene matches: 8. The CDR3 is CASSQGAGAGNQPQHF. The CDR3 DNA follows: TGTGCCAGCAGTCAGGGGGCAGGGGCCGGCAATCAGCCCCAGCATTTT.

There are a few counts of this clone. This chain uses TRBV5-1 with TRBJ1-3; tentatively, D is TRBD1 (5 bases). Germline-derived CDR1 and CDR2 are SGHRS and YFSETQ. CDR3 length: 15 residues. V was pared by 5 bases and J by 0 bases, with 12 bases between. The CDR3 loop reads CASSFQGSSGNTIYF. In DNA form, the CDR3 reads TGCGCCAGCAGTTTCCAGGGATCCTCTGGAAACACCATATATTTT.

The chain recombines TRBV10-3 with TRBJ2-3, with D unresolved. Trimming took off 1 base at V and 2 bases at J, with 7 bases between the two ends. CDR3 length: 14 amino acids. Per the germline V gene, CDR1 is ENHRY and CDR2 is SYGVKD. CDR3 DNA: TGTGCCATCAGTGAGTACGGGTCCACAGATACGCAGTATTTT. This gives the protein CAISEYGSTDTQYF.